This T cell receptor (beta chain) stems from a study of T cells after yellow fever vaccination (dated by TCRdb to 2018 to 2020). Notes on the research overall: The SMART-Seq v4 Ultra Low Input RNA kit was used to prepare libraries from fractions with low cell numbers. Bulk PBMC replicates and cell subsets were isolated from blood drawn at multiple timepoints before and after both primary and secondary immunization. To follow T-cell clones before and after primary and booster YFV17D yellow fever vaccination, bulk TCR alpha and beta repertoires were sequenced over time. Two healthy male donors, one aged 18 to 30 and one aged 30 to 40 years, made up the cohort. The paper's findings and limits, for the study overall: A small share of clonotypes occurred in both CD4 and CD8 compartments, likely arising from convergent recombination. Computational filtering was needed because FACS-sorted repertoires could contain abundant contaminating clonotypes from the bulk population. Because only a couple of donors were included in the study, the extent to which the findings can be generalized is limited. After the booster, most clones that had expanded after primary vaccination were detected again (around 95% of CD4 and around nine tenths of CD8), suggesting broad maintenance of memory. The secondary T-cell response was found to be weaker but faster than the primary response, with a peak reached on day 5 rather than on day 15.

The sequencing machine was an Illumina NovaSeq 6000. TCR cDNA was made using 5'RACE template switching, a step that added a universal primer site and unique molecular identifiers. Priming for cDNA synthesis came from both the TCR alpha and TCR beta constant segments. Library amplification used two PCR steps, and the second PCR step added sample barcodes and sequencing adapters. Sequencing of libraries was done on Illumina HiSeq 2500 (2x100 bp) or NovaSeq (2x150 bp). The authors processed their data as follows. MIGEC was used to demultiplex reads and collapse the reads into UMI consensus sequences, and MiXCR was used for V(D)J alignment. Vaccine-responding clonotypes were identified with edgeR using replicate PBMC samples, with FDR below 0.01 and a log2 fold change above 5 up to day 15 being required. Bulk clonotypes were assigned CD4 or CD8 identity according to which sequenced CD4 or CD8 repertoire held them at higher abundance. TCRdb reworked the public reads: Q25 trimming with fastp, MiXCR clone assembly, productive beta chains retained. All rows with the same CDR3 protein become a single entry with the most common DNA and genes. What appears here as the V and J calls and clone size reflects TCRdb's work, not the paper's. This sample lists about 310,000 distinct CDR3 sequences; less than 4.5% were detected once. Around 20% of the sample is taken by the ten largest.

This clonotype was observed at least ten times. The antigen it recognizes is unknown. No clone much larger than this one lies a single base away; base qualities are absent. The CDR3 spans 14 residues, from the cysteine through the phenylalanine. This entry keeps only the CDR3 DNA: 42 bases, framed from base 1. Looking up the germline V gene yields CDR1 KGHSH and CDR2 LQKENI. V loses 2 bases at its end and J loses 9 bases; junction bases beyond the gene matches: 5. In the paper's terms, the treatment or condition label means: live attenuated yellow fever vaccine strain. At every blood-draw timepoint, two biological replicates of bulk PBMCs were collected. A standard Ficoll-Paque protocol was used to isolate PBMCs from peripheral blood. RNA was extracted with TriZol from bulk PBMCs, CD4 and CD8 fractions, and dextramer-positive and dextramer-negative fractions.

The material sequenced was PBMCs, taken on the day of the yellow fever booster vaccination. The rearrangement joined TRBV18 to TRBJ2-3, with 10 middle bases fitting TRBD2. The clonotype comes from a man in his late teens or twenties who received the YFV17D yellow fever vaccine. The CDR3 protein sequence reads: CASSPGLAGETQYF. At the DNA level, the sequence is TGTGCCAGCTCACCAGGTCTAGCGGGGGAGACGCAGTATTTT.